This T cell receptor (beta chain) was sequenced during a study of neurological immune-mediated disorders. TCRdb ran MiXCR on the 5' RACE reads and lists one entry per CDR3 protein. There are tens of thousands of distinct CDR3 sequences in the sample; under 20% occur only once, and approximately 15% lies in the top ten. This CDR3 spans 15 amino acids. The germline CDR1 and CDR2 sequences are MGHRA and YSYEKL. Trimming at V came to 3 bases and at J to 0 bases, leaving 4 bases not matched to a gene. This clonotype was sampled from a woman in her thirties or forties in good health. Sequencing input: PBMCs. The rearrangement links TRBV4-1 to TRBJ1-1, with TRBD1 identical over 7 bases. The CDR3 coding sequence is TGCGCCAGCAGCCAGAGGACAGGTATGAACACTGAAGCTTTCTTT. It encodes CASSQRTGMNTEAFF.